What follows is one T cell receptor beta chain and its context. Grouping used clinical history reported by participants in a survey and questionnaire. Within 2 weeks of study entry, exposed participants had contacted a PCR-confirmed or clinician-diagnosed COVID-19 case. These data are taken from a study of blood T cell repertoires in COVID-19. Turning to the study itself: Samples came from the United States, Italy and Spain, spanning acute and convalescent COVID-19. PBMCs, B-cell-depleted T cells, or T cells provided the cDNA or gDNA that made up the material.

Libraries were prepared by immunoSEQ multiplex PCR; TCRdb keeps only in-frame clonotypes and omits some of them. The data hold around 140,000 clones, with 87% observed a single time. J lost 6 bases, V lost 1 base, and 4 bases had no gene match. The CDR3 contains 14 residues. From germline, CDR1 is SQVTM and CDR2 ANQGSEA. The sequence derives from a woman aged 40 to 50 who had been exposed to COVID-19. Sequenced sample: PBMCs or T cells enriched from blood (not recorded which). This chain links TRBV29-1 with TRBJ2-1, with 9 bases that match TRBD2. Here the CDR3 reads CSVEVAGGSNEQFF. The CDR3 DNA is TGCAGCGTTGAAGTCGCGGGAGGGTCCAATGAGCAGTTCTTC.